Here is one T cell receptor (beta chain) with its context. Clinical histories supplied by participants themselves formed the basis of cohort assignment. With 2 bases clipped from V and 6 bases from J, the junction kept 6 bases outside the gene matches. CDR1 is MGHDK, CDR2 SYGVNS, per germline. The CDR3 runs 15 residues. The sample is drawn from a study of blood T cell repertoires in COVID-19. The assay was immunoSEQ multiplex PCR, and TCRdb's table has in-frame clones only and misses some. Of about 250,000 clones listed, roughly 89% are singletons. Sequenced material: PBMCs or T cells enriched from blood (not recorded which). The sequence was obtained from a woman under 40 with acute COVID-19. The chain uses TRBV25-1 and TRBJ1-5; 8 bases match TRBD1. CDR3 sequence reads: CASSEKDREFQPQHF. The CDR3 DNA follows: TGTGCCAGCAGTGAAAAGGACAGGGAGTTTCAGCCCCAGCATTTT.